The rows below give T cell receptor beta chains drawn from one sample of a study of CD8 T cells in Susac syndrome. TCRdb independently ran MiXCR on the immunoSEQ multiplex PCR reads; one entry per CDR3 protein. The sample comprises more than 100,000 distinct CDR3 sequences, 90% to 95% of which are singletons, and around 0.12% rests with the top ten. The sample was CD4+ T cells from PBMCs. The receptors come from a human donor in good health. Both conserved end residues are part of each CDR3. The D gene is left open where the match is weak. Clone size is given for some rows only: seen once, a few or many times, or a class if the clone is expanded.

j_gene: TRBJ2-7
d_gene: NA
v_gene: TRBV20-1
abundance: once
CDR3nt: TGCAGTGCTAGGGGGGACAACCCCTACGAGCAGTACTTC
CDR3aa: CSARGDNPYEQYF

j_gene: TRBJ2-3
d_gene: TRBD1
v_gene: TRBV6-1
abundance: NA
CDR3nt: TGTGCCAGCGGACAGGGAATAGATACGCAGTATTTT
CDR3aa: CASGQGIDTQYF

j_gene: TRBJ2-7
d_gene: TRBD2
v_gene: TRBV28
abundance: NA
CDR3nt: TGTGCCAGCAGTTTACCGAGACTAGCGGGACGCGAGCAGTACTTC
CDR3aa: CASSLPRLAGREQYF

j_gene: TRBJ2-2
d_gene: NA
v_gene: TRBV13
abundance: NA
CDR3nt: TGTGCCAGCAGCTTAGAGGAGGGCACCGTCACCGGGGAGCTGTTTTTT
CDR3aa: CASSLEEGTVTGELFF

j_gene: TRBJ2-1
d_gene: NA
v_gene: TRBV7-8
abundance: NA
CDR3nt: TGTGCCAGCAGCTTAGGGACAGTCAATGAGCAGTTCTTC
CDR3aa: CASSLGTVNEQFF

j_gene: TRBJ2-3
d_gene: TRBD2
v_gene: TRBV18
abundance: NA
CDR3nt: TGTGCCAGCTCACCACGGACTAGCAGAGGCTCAGATACGCAGTATTTT
CDR3aa: CASSPRTSRGSDTQYF

j_gene: TRBJ2-2
d_gene: TRBD2
v_gene: TRBV19
abundance: once
CDR3nt: TGTGCCAGTAGTATAGCCCGACTAGCTTTCGGGGAGCTGTTTTTT
CDR3aa: CASSIARLAFGELFF

j_gene: TRBJ1-5
d_gene: NA
v_gene: TRBV7-8
abundance: NA
CDR3nt: TGTGCCAGCAGCTCCCAGGGACTCTATAGCAATCAGCCCCAGCATTTT
CDR3aa: CASSSQGLYSNQPQHF

j_gene: TRBJ2-7
d_gene: TRBD2
v_gene: TRBV10-3
abundance: NA
CDR3nt: TGTGCCACCAGGGGACTAGCGGCCTCCTACGAGCAGTACTTC
CDR3aa: CATRGLAASYEQYF

j_gene: TRBJ2-1
d_gene: TRBD2
v_gene: TRBV27
abundance: NA
CDR3nt: TGTGCCAGCAGCCAACCTAGCGGGAGAGTTAATGAGCAGTTCTTC
CDR3aa: CASSQPSGRVNEQFF

j_gene: TRBJ1-4
d_gene: NA
v_gene: TRBV18
abundance: NA
CDR3nt: TGTGCCAGCTCACCACCCGGGGGAACTAATGAAAAACTGTTTTTT
CDR3aa: CASSPPGGTNEKLFF

j_gene: TRBJ1-1
d_gene: NA
v_gene: TRBV12-3/TRBV12-4
abundance: NA
CDR3nt: TGTGCCAGCAGTTTATGGGAATCTGAAGCTTTCTTT
CDR3aa: CASSLWESEAFF

j_gene: TRBJ2-1
d_gene: NA
v_gene: TRBV7-2
abundance: NA
CDR3nt: TGTGCCAGCAGCCTTAGTCGGTACAATGAGCAGTTCTTC
CDR3aa: CASSLSRYNEQFF

j_gene: TRBJ2-1
d_gene: NA
v_gene: TRBV4-2
abundance: NA
CDR3nt: TGTGCCAGCAGCCAAGGGCCGCGGGTCAATGAGCAGTTCTTC
CDR3aa: CASSQGPRVNEQFF

j_gene: TRBJ1-1
d_gene: NA
v_gene: TRBV30
abundance: NA
CDR3nt: TGTGCCTGGATACGGGGGGCAATAAAAGGTGAAGCTTTCTTT
CDR3aa: CAWIRGAIKGEAFF

j_gene: TRBJ2-7
d_gene: TRBD2
v_gene: TRBV28
abundance: NA
CDR3nt: TGTGCCAGCATCTCTGCGGGACTAGCGGGTAGGGAGCAGTACTTC
CDR3aa: CASISAGLAGREQYF

j_gene: TRBJ2-5
d_gene: NA
v_gene: TRBV24-1
abundance: few
CDR3nt: TGTGCCACCAGTGAGGCGGGCCGAGAGACCCAGTACTTC
CDR3aa: CATSEAGRETQYF

j_gene: TRBJ2-5
d_gene: TRBD2
v_gene: TRBV28
abundance: NA
CDR3nt: TGTGCCAGCAGCATAAGCGGGAGATTAGAGACCCAGTACTTC
CDR3aa: CASSISGRLETQYF

j_gene: TRBJ2-3
d_gene: NA
v_gene: TRBV4-1
abundance: NA
CDR3nt: TGCGCCAGCAGCCAAACAACGACCCTGGGCACAGATACGCAGTATTTT
CDR3aa: CASSQTTTLGTDTQYF

j_gene: TRBJ1-2
d_gene: NA
v_gene: TRBV4-1
abundance: NA
CDR3nt: TGCGCCAGCAGCCAAGATTTAAGCGGGACCTATGGCTACACCTTC
CDR3aa: CASSQDLSGTYGYTF

j_gene: TRBJ2-3
d_gene: NA
v_gene: TRBV9
abundance: NA
CDR3nt: TGTGCCAGCAGCGCCGCGATAAGCTGGGCAGATACGCAGTATTTT
CDR3aa: CASSAAISWADTQYF

j_gene: TRBJ2-3
d_gene: NA
v_gene: TRBV20-1
abundance: once
CDR3nt: TGCAGTGCTGGGGAGGCAGCCAGCACAGATACGCAGTATTTT
CDR3aa: CSAGEAASTDTQYF

j_gene: TRBJ2-1
d_gene: TRBD1
v_gene: TRBV5-1
abundance: NA
CDR3nt: TGCGCCAGCAGCTACCCAGGGGGCTTGAATGAGCAGTTCTTC
CDR3aa: CASSYPGGLNEQFF